The next 20 T cell receptor beta chains were all read from a single sample in a study of human T cells and chemical hapten exposure. TCRdb re-called the RACE reads through MiXCR, storing one row per CDR3 protein. Among tens of thousands of distinct CDR3 sequences, 9.9% were seen once, and the ten largest hold 16%. The time point: patch test 3, about 24 weeks after DPC sensitization. The treatment was: therapeutic diphenylcyclopropenone sensitization with weekly scalp DPC. The material sequenced was whole blood, taken in connection with sensitization to the hapten diphenylcyclopropenone (DPC). The receptors here all came from a woman aged 40 to 50 with alopecia areata. Some clones in this sample may be carry-over from other donors' samples.

The chain combines TRBV13 with TRBJ2-7; 7 bases match TRBD1. CDR3 length: 14 amino acids. CDR1 and CDR2 (germline): PRHDT, FYEKMQ (reference sequence). Germline trimming cut 5 bases from V and 3 bases from J; bases unmatched to any gene: 7. The CDR3 coding sequence is TGTGCCAGCAGCCACGGGACAGCTCTCTACGAGCAGTACTTC. Protein: CASSHGTALYEQYF.

This clonotype was found many times. Written as DNA, the CDR3 is TGTGCCAGCAGCTTCCGGGGGATCAACACTGAAGCTTTCTTT. Protein product: CASSFRGINTEAFF. The V call is TRBV5-4, the J call TRBJ1-1; a weak D match, TRBD1 (5 bases). Trimming pared 2 bases from V and 2 bases from J, leaving 10 bases between. CDR1 and CDR2 from the germline V gene are SGHNT and YYREEE (reference sequence). This CDR3 is 14 amino acids long.

This clonotype showed up just a few times. This sequence joins TRBV19 and TRBJ1-3, with 7 bases fitting TRBD1. This CDR3 is built from 15 residues. V shed 7 bases, J shed 0 bases, and the junction held 6 bases outside the gene matches. CDR1 is LNHDA and CDR2 is SQIVND in the germline V gene (reference sequence). CDR3 residues: CASTEDRDSGNTIYF. The CDR3 DNA sequence: TGTGCCAGTACCGAAGACAGGGACTCTGGAAACACCATATATTTT.

In its sample, this clonotype was seen a few times. The CDR3 DNA reads as TGTGCCAGCAGCCCACTTACCGGGACCGGCCGTGAAAAACTGTTTTTT. Protein: CASSPLTGTGREKLFF. The rearrangement joins TRBV7-2 to TRBJ1-4, with D possibly being TRBD1 (5 bases). There are 16 residues in the CDR3. The germline V gene encodes CDR1 SGHTA and CDR2 FQGNSA. Trimming shortened V by 5 bases and J by 7 bases, and 20 bases separated the two germline ends.

This clonotype was seen at least ten times. This chain uses TRBV20-1 with TRBJ1-5, with 11 bases identical to TRBD1. CDR3 length: 16 amino acids. With 6 bases clipped from V and 4 bases from J, the junction kept 11 bases outside the gene matches. Per germline, CDR1 DFQATT and CDR2 SNEGSKA (reference sequence). As DNA, the CDR3 is TGCAGTGCGACCCTTAGACGGGACAGGGGGAATCAGCCCCAGCATTTT. Amino acid sequence: CSATLRRDRGNQPQHF.

The table lists this clonotype with a few counts. The rearrangement joins TRBV4-2 to TRBJ1-1; 8 nucleotides line up with TRBD1. The V segment lost 2 bases and the J segment 8 bases; nucleotides outside the gene matches: 16. Per germline, CDR1 LGHNA and CDR2 YNFKEQ. This CDR3 spans 17 amino acids. The DNA for the CDR3 is TGTGCCAGCAGCCAACGTCCCGGGACAGGATCGAACTTCGAAGCTTTCTTT. Its translation: CASSQRPGTGSNFEAFF.

The rearrangement links TRBV5-6 to TRBJ2-2; weak D call: TRBD2 (5 bases). CDR1 and CDR2 from the germline V gene are SGHDT and YYEEEE. This CDR3 has 14 amino acids. V lost 1 base and J 3 bases, leaving 7 bases between the germline ends. The CDR3 DNA sequence: TGTGCCAGCAGCTTGAGAGGGTACACCGGGGAGCTGTTTTTT. Protein: CASSLRGYTGELFF.

This clonotype was counted between two and nine times. This chain joins TRBV19 and TRBJ2-3, with 8 bases identical to TRBD2. CDR3 length: 16 amino acids. CDR1 is LNHDA, CDR2 SQIVND, per germline (reference sequence). The junction had 8 bases not matched to a gene; V was cut back by 3 bases and J by 3 bases. In DNA, the CDR3 is TGTGCCAGTAGTATTAGCGGGGAGGGTACGACAGATACGCAGTATTTT. Its protein is CASSISGEGTTDTQYF.

This clonotype came up a few times. The V and J genes are TRBV4-3 and TRBJ1-2, with no clear D. Trimming stripped 0 bases from V and 7 bases from J, with 15 bases between. There are 15 residues in the CDR3. In germline, CDR1 is LGHNA, CDR2 YSLEER. Written as DNA, the CDR3 is TGCGCCAGCAGCCAAGATCGGTCCCTGCAACCTGGCTACACCTTC. Its protein product is CASSQDRSLQPGYTF.

There are a few counts of this clonotype. The chain couples TRBV7-8 to TRBJ2-3; D not resolved. The V end lost 1 base, the J end lost 0 bases, and 8 bases lay between the germline ends. Germline lookup yields CDR1 SGHVS and CDR2 FQNEAQ. CDR3 length: 15 residues. The CDR3 nucleotides are TGTGCCAGCAGCTTAGAAGCTAGGAGCACAGATACGCAGTATTTT. Translation gives CASSLEARSTDTQYF.

This clonotype was picked up a small number of times. This chain joins TRBV29-1 and TRBJ1-3, with TRBD1 as a possible D gene (5 bases). Trimming left V 5 bases short and J 2 bases short, with 10 bases between. The CDR3 covers 13 residues. CDR1 SQVTM and CDR2 ANQGSEA come from the germline V gene. The CDR3 DNA sequence: TGCAGCGTTAGGGGTGAACCTGGAAACACCATATATTTT. This gives the protein CSVRGEPGNTIYF.

This clonotype was found a few times. The rearrangement joins TRBV20-1 to TRBJ2-1, with D uncertain. V was trimmed by 3 bases and J by 4 bases, leaving 4 bases between them. CDR3 length: 11 amino acids. From germline, CDR1 is DFQATT and CDR2 SNEGSKA (reference sequence). The CDR3 bases are TGCAGTGCTAGCCCGTACAATGAGCAGTTCTTC. Protein: CSASPYNEQFF.

This clonotype came up a few times. The chain employs TRBV7-2 and TRBJ2-1; tentatively, D is TRBD2 (6 bases). V lost 7 bases and J lost 4, with 8 bases in between. The germline gives CDR1 SGHTA, CDR2 FQGNSA. CDR3 size: 12 residues. The DNA for the CDR3 is TGTGCCAGCACGCTAGCGTACAATGAGCAGTTCTTC. Its translation: CASTLAYNEQFF.

This clonotype has only a few counts. The chain uses TRBV19 and TRBJ2-7; D might be TRBD2 (6 bases). Per germline, CDR1 LNHDA and CDR2 SQIVND (reference sequence). The V end was cut by 6 bases, the J end by 5 bases, with 20 bases between. The CDR3 totals 15 residues. Written as DNA, the CDR3 is TGTGCCAGTAGCCGTGGGGGTTCGGGGGAGAACGAGCAGTACTTC. Encoded protein: CASSRGGSGENEQYF.

The DNA for the CDR3 is TGTGCCAGCAGCCAAGATAACAGAGCTTTCTTT. Translation: CASSQDNRAFF. The chain couples TRBV4-2 to TRBJ1-1; D not resolved. Looked up from germline, CDR1 is LGHNA and CDR2 is YNFKEQ. Deletions cut 0 bases from V and 10 bases from J, with 6 bases between. This CDR3 has 11 residues.

This clonotype was counted many times. This chain links TRBV18 with TRBJ2-3; D is perhaps TRBD1 or TRBD2 (5 bases each). V was cut by 4 bases and J by 4 bases, with 15 bases left in between. The CDR3 consists of 15 residues. Germline V gives CDR1 KGHSH, CDR2 LQKENI. The CDR3 spells CASSRRQQGADTQYF. CDR3 sequence (DNA): TGTGCCAGCTCACGCAGACAGCAGGGAGCAGATACGCAGTATTTT.

This clonotype was observed at least ten times. V and J are TRBV30 and TRBJ1-1; 8 nucleotides align to TRBD1. The CDR3 is 13 amino acids. Germline lookup yields CDR1 GTSNPN and CDR2 SVGIG (reference sequence). Trimming cost V 5 bases and J 1 base; bases outside gene matches: 3. The CDR3 bases are TGTGCCTGGGAGACAGGGGCGAACACTGAAGCTTTCTTT. Translated: CAWETGANTEAFF.

This clonotype was recorded at least ten times. This chain uses TRBV7-8 with TRBJ2-3, with 8 positions matching TRBD2. From germline, CDR1 is SGHVS and CDR2 FQNEAQ. The CDR3 length is 18 residues. J was trimmed by 6 bases and V by 2 bases; bases with no gene match: 16. CDR3 residues: CASSLKYSLAGSGDTQYF. CDR3 coding DNA: TGTGCCAGCAGCTTAAAATACTCCCTAGCGGGTTCAGGGGATACGCAGTATTTT.

This clonotype showed up just a few times. The chain is built from TRBV9 and TRBJ1-1; 7 nucleotides line up with TRBD1. Germline assignment: CDR1 SGDLS and CDR2 YYNGEE. The length of the CDR3 is 17 residues. J was trimmed by 3 bases and V by 3 bases; bases with no gene match: 14. This chain's CDR3 is CASSASLEGQSYTEAFF. The CDR3 DNA is TGTGCCAGCAGCGCCTCCTTGGAGGGACAGAGTTACACTGAAGCTTTCTTT.

This clonotype was counted many times. For the CDR3, the DNA is TGCGCCAGCAGCCCGCGTGGGGGGCGCTCCTACGAGCAGTACTTC. Amino acids: CASSPRGGRSYEQYF. The chain is built from TRBV4-1 and TRBJ2-7; D possibly uses TRBD1 or TRBD2 (6 bases each). Germline V gene sequence: CDR1 MGHRA, CDR2 YSYEKL. Trimming cost V 4 bases and J 0 bases, with 13 bases left between them. This CDR3 contains 15 residues.